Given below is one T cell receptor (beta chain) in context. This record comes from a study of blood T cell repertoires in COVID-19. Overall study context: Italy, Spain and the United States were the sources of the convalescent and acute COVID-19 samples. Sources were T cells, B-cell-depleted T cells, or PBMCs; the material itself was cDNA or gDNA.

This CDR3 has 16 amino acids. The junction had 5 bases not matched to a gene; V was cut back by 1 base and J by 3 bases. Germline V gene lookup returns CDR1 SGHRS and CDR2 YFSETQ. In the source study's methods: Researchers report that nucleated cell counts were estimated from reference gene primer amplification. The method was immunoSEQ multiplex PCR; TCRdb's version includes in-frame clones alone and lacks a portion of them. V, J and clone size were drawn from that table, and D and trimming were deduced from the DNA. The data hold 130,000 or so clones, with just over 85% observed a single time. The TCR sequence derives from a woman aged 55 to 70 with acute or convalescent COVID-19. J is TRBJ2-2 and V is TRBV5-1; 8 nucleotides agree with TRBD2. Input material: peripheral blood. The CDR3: CASSLLGGADTGELFF. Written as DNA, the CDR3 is TGCGCCAGCAGCTTGCTCGGGGGGGCCGACACCGGGGAGCTGTTTTTT.